A single T cell receptor (beta chain) is shown here with its context. Its antigen is still unknown. The sample is drawn from a study of CD8 T cells in ankylosing spondylitis. Study conclusions and caveats: What appeared characteristic of ankylosing spondylitis blood was a TCR beta motif of eight highly homologous variants. Researchers report that disease-linked clones proved CD8+ and relatively rare in peripheral blood.

This CDR3 has 13 residues. Trimming took off 4 bases at V and 10 bases at J, with 16 bases between the two ends. CDR1 PRHDT and CDR2 FYEKMQ come from the germline V gene (reference sequence). In making TCR beta libraries, quantitative 5'-RACE with molecular barcodes was used. TCRdb reprocessed the 5' RACE reads via MiXCR and lists one record per CDR3 protein. This sample yields 150,000 to 200,000 distinct CDR3 sequences, of which around 18% are seen a single time; over 7% belongs to the top ten. The clonotype was recovered from a male donor with ankylosing spondylitis or in good health (not recorded which). The sample comprised blood, either unsorted or a sorted T cell fraction (not recorded which). V usage is TRBV13 and J usage is TRBJ1-2; D perhaps matches TRBD1 (5 bases). In DNA, the CDR3 is TGTGCCAGCAGCTATGACGAGGGGTTCGACTACACCTTC. This gives the protein CASSYDEGFDYTF.